Described below is a single TCR beta chain sequence and its context. This sample is drawn from a study of blood T cell repertoires in COVID-19. Study processing details: Using reference gene primer amplification, nucleated cell counts were estimated. Assay used: immunoSEQ multiplex PCR; TCRdb lists only in-frame clones, some missing. V, J and clone size are taken as reported in that table, and D and trimming were inferred from the DNA itself. Here the sample spans about 180,000 clones, approximately 86% being singletons. The germline gives CDR1 MNHEY, CDR2 SVGAGI. This CDR3 comprises 12 residues. V was cut by 4 bases and J by 7 bases, with 8 bases left in between.

Sequences were obtained from peripheral blood. V is TRBV6-5 and J is TRBJ1-5, with a possible D match to TRBD1 (6 bases). The clonotype originates from a man aged 50-59 years with active or convalescent COVID-19. The chain's CDR3 is CASSFQGQPQHF. Here the CDR3 DNA reads TGTGCCAGCAGTTTCCAGGGGCAGCCCCAGCATTTT.